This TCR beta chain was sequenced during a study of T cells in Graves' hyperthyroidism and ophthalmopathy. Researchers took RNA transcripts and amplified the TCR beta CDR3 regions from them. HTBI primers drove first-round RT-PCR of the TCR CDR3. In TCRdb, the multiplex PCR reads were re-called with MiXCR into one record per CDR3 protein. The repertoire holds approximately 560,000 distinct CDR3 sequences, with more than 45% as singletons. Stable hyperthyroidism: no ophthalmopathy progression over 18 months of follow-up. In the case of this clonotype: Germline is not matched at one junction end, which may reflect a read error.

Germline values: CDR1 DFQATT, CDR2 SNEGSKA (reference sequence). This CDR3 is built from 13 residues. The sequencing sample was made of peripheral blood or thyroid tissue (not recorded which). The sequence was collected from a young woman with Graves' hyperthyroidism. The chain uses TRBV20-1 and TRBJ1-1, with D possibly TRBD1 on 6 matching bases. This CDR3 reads CSAVDSPTAEVFF. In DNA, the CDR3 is TGCAGTGCTGTGGACAGCCCAACGGCTGAAGTTTTCTTT.